A selection of T cell receptor beta chains follows, all from one sample in a study of resident and recirculating memory T cells in vitiligo. TCRdb's copy holds only in-frame clones and misses some; the assay was immunoSEQ multiplex PCR. In the table there are 40,000 to 50,000 clones, 80% to 95% of which are singletons. The sequenced material came from blood. These receptors came from a male donor with vitiligo. The CDR3 runs from the conserved cysteine through the conserved F or W. D genes are given only for firm matches. Expanded clones are given a class, and other clones once, few, many or no size at all.

j_call: TRBJ2-7
v_call: TRBV5-1
d_call: TRBD1
clone_size: NA
cdr3_nt: TGCGCCAGCAGCTTGGTGGCAGGGGGCTACTACGAGCAGTACTTC
cdr3_aa: CASSLVAGGYYEQYF

j_call: TRBJ2-1
v_call: TRBV7-3
d_call: TRBD2
clone_size: NA
cdr3_nt: TGTGCCAGCAGCTTGAAGCGGGGGACGGAGCAGTTCTTC
cdr3_aa: CASSLKRGTEQFF

j_call: TRBJ2-1
v_call: TRBV7-2
d_call: NA
clone_size: once
cdr3_nt: TGTGCCAGCAGCTTATCGGCGGCCTACAATGAGCAGTTCTTC
cdr3_aa: CASSLSAAYNEQFF

j_call: TRBJ2-5
v_call: TRBV13
d_call: TRBD1
clone_size: NA
cdr3_nt: TGTGCCAGCACAGGGGGCCAGAGGAGCGAGACCCAGTACTTC
cdr3_aa: CASTGGQRSETQYF

j_call: TRBJ2-5
v_call: TRBV5-5
d_call: TRBD2
clone_size: NA
cdr3_nt: TGTGCCAGCAGCCCGCCGACTAGCGTAGAGACCCAGTACTTC
cdr3_aa: CASSPPTSVETQYF

j_call: TRBJ1-1
v_call: TRBV19
d_call: TRBD1
clone_size: once
cdr3_nt: TGTGCCAGTAGTATACAGGGGGACACTGAAGCTTTCTTT
cdr3_aa: CASSIQGDTEAFF

j_call: TRBJ2-2
v_call: TRBV6-1
d_call: NA
clone_size: NA
cdr3_nt: TGTGCCAGCAGTGGAGAGGGTAACGGGGAGCTGTTTTTT
cdr3_aa: CASSGEGNGELFF

j_call: TRBJ2-2
v_call: TRBV7-8
d_call: NA
clone_size: NA
cdr3_nt: TGTGCCAGCAGCTTAGCGGGGGGGGGCTTATTAGGGGAGCTGTTTTTT
cdr3_aa: CASSLAGGGLLGELFF

j_call: TRBJ1-3
v_call: TRBV6-4
d_call: NA
clone_size: NA
cdr3_nt: TGTGCCAGCCCAAGGGGGACGGGCCGCCGATTGACAAACACCATATATTTT
cdr3_aa: CASPRGTGRRLTNTIYF

j_call: TRBJ2-1
v_call: TRBV18
d_call: TRBD2
clone_size: NA
cdr3_nt: TGTGCCAGCTCAGCCGGACTAGCGGGGTACAATGAGCAGTTCTTC
cdr3_aa: CASSAGLAGYNEQFF

j_call: TRBJ1-5
v_call: TRBV6-5
d_call: NA
clone_size: few
cdr3_nt: TGTGCCAGCAGTCTCGGGAGCAATCAGCCCCAGCATTTT
cdr3_aa: CASSLGSNQPQHF

j_call: TRBJ1-2
v_call: TRBV10-3
d_call: NA
clone_size: NA
cdr3_nt: TGTGCCACCAATGGGGGCCCCGGGTATGGCTACACCTTC
cdr3_aa: CATNGGPGYGYTF

j_call: TRBJ2-7
v_call: TRBV11-2
d_call: NA
clone_size: NA
cdr3_nt: TGTGCCAGCAGCTTCGGGGGTGGATCCTACGAGCAGTACTTC
cdr3_aa: CASSFGGGSYEQYF

j_call: TRBJ1-3
v_call: TRBV4-3
d_call: NA
clone_size: once
cdr3_nt: TGCGCCAGCAGCCAAGGGGGCGGTGGAAACACCATATATTTT
cdr3_aa: CASSQGGGGNTIYF

j_call: TRBJ2-1
v_call: TRBV7-9
d_call: NA
clone_size: NA
cdr3_nt: TGTGCCAGCAGCTCCCTCGGGACACTTTCCTACAATGAGCAGTTCTTC
cdr3_aa: CASSSLGTLSYNEQFF

j_call: TRBJ2-2
v_call: TRBV19
d_call: NA
clone_size: NA
cdr3_nt: TGTGCCAGTATGGTCATAGCGGACACCGGGGAGCTGTTTTTT
cdr3_aa: CASMVIADTGELFF

j_call: TRBJ2-7
v_call: TRBV7-9
d_call: NA
clone_size: NA
cdr3_nt: TGTGCCAGCAGCTTATTCGGGGGTTATCCCTACGAGCAGTACTTC
cdr3_aa: CASSLFGGYPYEQYF

j_call: TRBJ2-5
v_call: TRBV11-3
d_call: NA
clone_size: NA
cdr3_nt: TGTGCCAGCAGCTTTGGACAGCAACAAGAGACCCAGTACTTC
cdr3_aa: CASSFGQQQETQYF

j_call: TRBJ2-3
v_call: TRBV5-1
d_call: TRBD2
clone_size: NA
cdr3_nt: TGCGCCAGCAGCTTGTTTTCTAGCGGGGGGACCACAGATACGCAGTATTTT
cdr3_aa: CASSLFSSGGTTDTQYF

j_call: TRBJ2-3
v_call: TRBV6-4
d_call: TRBD1
clone_size: NA
cdr3_nt: TGTGCCAGCAGTGACGGGACAGGGGCCACAGATACGCAGTATTTT
cdr3_aa: CASSDGTGATDTQYF

j_call: TRBJ2-7
v_call: TRBV5-4
d_call: NA
clone_size: NA
cdr3_nt: TGTGCCAGCAGTCCCAGGGAGGGGGGCTACGAGCAGTACTTC
cdr3_aa: CASSPREGGYEQYF

j_call: TRBJ2-7
v_call: TRBV5-4
d_call: TRBD1
clone_size: NA
cdr3_nt: TGTGCCAGCAGCCCCTCCGGGACAGCATACGAGCAGTACTTC
cdr3_aa: CASSPSGTAYEQYF

j_call: TRBJ1-1
v_call: TRBV5-6
d_call: TRBD1
clone_size: once
cdr3_nt: TGTGCCAGCACACCCAAGACCGGGACAGCACCTGAAGCTTTCTTT
cdr3_aa: CASTPKTGTAPEAFF

j_call: TRBJ2-3
v_call: TRBV5-1
d_call: TRBD1
clone_size: NA
cdr3_nt: TGCGCCAGCAGCTCTCCCGGGGGGACAGGGGCGGGTTGGACAGATACGCAGTATTTT
cdr3_aa: CASSSPGGTGAGWTDTQYF

j_call: TRBJ1-2
v_call: TRBV5-1
d_call: NA
clone_size: few
cdr3_nt: TGCGCCAGCAGCAACGAAGAAAGCGGTTATGGCTACACCTTC
cdr3_aa: CASSNEESGYGYTF

j_call: TRBJ1-4
v_call: TRBV7-2
d_call: TRBD1
clone_size: NA
cdr3_nt: TGTGCCAGCAGCCCGCCGGGACAGGGTGGAAAACTGTTTTTT
cdr3_aa: CASSPPGQGGKLFF

j_call: TRBJ2-7
v_call: TRBV18
d_call: NA
clone_size: NA
cdr3_nt: TGTGCCAGCTCACCTGGCGGGACCTACGAGCAGTACTTC
cdr3_aa: CASSPGGTYEQYF

j_call: TRBJ2-1
v_call: TRBV5-1
d_call: TRBD2
clone_size: NA
cdr3_nt: TGCGCCAGCAGCTTGGGACTAGCGGCTCGGGAGCAGTTCTTC
cdr3_aa: CASSLGLAAREQFF

j_call: TRBJ1-2
v_call: TRBV6-5
d_call: NA
clone_size: NA
cdr3_nt: TGTGCCAGCACAGAAACAGGGATCAGTGGCTACACCTTC
cdr3_aa: CASTETGISGYTF

j_call: TRBJ2-1
v_call: TRBV5-1
d_call: TRBD2
clone_size: NA
cdr3_nt: TGCGCCAGCAGCTTGGCGGGGGGGCCCGTTCGGGAGCAGTTCTTC
cdr3_aa: CASSLAGGPVREQFF

j_call: TRBJ1-3
v_call: TRBV9
d_call: NA
clone_size: NA
cdr3_nt: TGTGCCAGCAGCGTAGGTCCCCCAGGGGCTGGAAACACCATATATTTT
cdr3_aa: CASSVGPPGAGNTIYF

j_call: TRBJ1-1
v_call: TRBV12-5
d_call: TRBD1
clone_size: NA
cdr3_nt: TGTGCTAGTGGTGGAGGGGGCCGAGAAGCTTTCTTT
cdr3_aa: CASGGGGREAFF

j_call: TRBJ2-3
v_call: TRBV7-9
d_call: NA
clone_size: NA
cdr3_nt: TGTGCCAGCAGCTCCTCAGGGGGGCGAGATACGCAGTATTTT
cdr3_aa: CASSSSGGRDTQYF

j_call: TRBJ1-2
v_call: TRBV19
d_call: NA
clone_size: NA
cdr3_nt: TGTGCCAGTAAGGGGGTACGGGACTATGGCTACACCTTC
cdr3_aa: CASKGVRDYGYTF

j_call: TRBJ2-6
v_call: TRBV10-3
d_call: NA
clone_size: NA
cdr3_nt: TGTGCCATCAGATCAGGGTCTTCTGGGGCCAACGTCCTGACTTTC
cdr3_aa: CAIRSGSSGANVLTF

j_call: TRBJ1-3
v_call: TRBV2
d_call: TRBD1
clone_size: NA
cdr3_nt: TGTGCCAGCAGCTATGGGACAGCCTCTGGAAACACCATATATTTT
cdr3_aa: CASSYGTASGNTIYF

j_call: TRBJ1-6
v_call: TRBV10-3
d_call: TRBD1
clone_size: NA
cdr3_nt: TGTGCCATCAGTGAGGACAGGGGCGGCGATTCACCCCTCCACTTT
cdr3_aa: CAISEDRGGDSPLHF

j_call: TRBJ1-3
v_call: TRBV5-1
d_call: NA
clone_size: NA
cdr3_nt: TGCGCCAGCAGCTTGGATGGGGGGAGCTCTAGAAACACCATATATTTT
cdr3_aa: CASSLDGGSSRNTIYF

j_call: TRBJ2-2
v_call: TRBV5-1
d_call: NA
clone_size: NA
cdr3_nt: TGCGCCAGCAGATTGGTTGGCGGGGTCACCGGGGAGCTGTTTTTT
cdr3_aa: CASRLVGGVTGELFF

j_call: TRBJ1-2
v_call: TRBV30
d_call: NA
clone_size: NA
cdr3_nt: TGTGCCTCCCCTTTGGGCAGCAACTATGGCTACACCTTC
cdr3_aa: CASPLGSNYGYTF

j_call: TRBJ2-5
v_call: TRBV7-9
d_call: NA
clone_size: NA
cdr3_nt: TGTGCCAGCAGCTTCTCTACGGGGAAGTTAGAGACCCAGTACTTC
cdr3_aa: CASSFSTGKLETQYF

j_call: TRBJ1-6
v_call: TRBV5-4
d_call: NA
clone_size: once
cdr3_nt: TGTGCCAGCAGCTTGAGAGGGAACTTCCCGACACCCCTCCACTTT
cdr3_aa: CASSLRGNFPTPLHF

j_call: TRBJ1-4
v_call: TRBV5-1
d_call: TRBD1
clone_size: NA
cdr3_nt: TGCGCCAGCAGCCGAGACAGGGTCAGGGAAAAACTGTTTTTT
cdr3_aa: CASSRDRVREKLFF

j_call: TRBJ2-7
v_call: TRBV7-2
d_call: NA
clone_size: NA
cdr3_nt: TGTGCCAGCAGCTTCCCCCAGCAGGGACTCTACGAGCAGTACTTC
cdr3_aa: CASSFPQQGLYEQYF

j_call: TRBJ1-5
v_call: TRBV19
d_call: NA
clone_size: NA
cdr3_nt: TGTGCCAGTACCGGACAAAAGATAAGCAATCAGCCCCAGCATTTT
cdr3_aa: CASTGQKISNQPQHF

j_call: TRBJ2-7
v_call: TRBV2
d_call: TRBD1
clone_size: NA
cdr3_nt: TGTGCCAGCAGTGGGACAGGGGTTTACCTTGGAGAGCAGTACTTC
cdr3_aa: CASSGTGVYLGEQYF

j_call: TRBJ1-1
v_call: TRBV18
d_call: TRBD1
clone_size: once
cdr3_nt: TGTGCCAGCTCACAACAGGGGGCAGGGACTGAAGCTTTCTTT
cdr3_aa: CASSQQGAGTEAFF

j_call: TRBJ2-7
v_call: TRBV14
d_call: NA
clone_size: NA
cdr3_nt: TGTGCCAGCAGCCAAGACCTCGGTTACGAGCAGTACTTC
cdr3_aa: CASSQDLGYEQYF

j_call: TRBJ1-4
v_call: TRBV19
d_call: NA
clone_size: NA
cdr3_nt: TGTGCCAGTAGTCCCTTGAGCGAAAAACTGTTTTTT
cdr3_aa: CASSPLSEKLFF

j_call: TRBJ1-2
v_call: TRBV29-1
d_call: NA
clone_size: NA
cdr3_nt: TGCAGCGGGGGAGGGGCTAACTATGGCTACACCTTC
cdr3_aa: CSGGGANYGYTF

j_call: TRBJ1-5
v_call: TRBV30
d_call: NA
clone_size: NA
cdr3_nt: TGTGCCTGGAGTGCCGCCGGGAGCCAGCCCCAGCATTTT
cdr3_aa: CAWSAAGSQPQHF

j_call: TRBJ1-4
v_call: TRBV27
d_call: TRBD1
clone_size: NA
cdr3_nt: TGTGCCAGCAGTTGGACAGGGGCCCTCGCTGAAAAACTGTTTTTT
cdr3_aa: CASSWTGALAEKLFF

j_call: TRBJ2-2
v_call: TRBV30
d_call: NA
clone_size: NA
cdr3_nt: TGTGCCTGGAGTGGGTACGGCACCGGGGAGCTGTTTTTT
cdr3_aa: CAWSGYGTGELFF